This T cell receptor beta chain was identified during a study of T cells in localized non-small cell lung cancer (dated by TCRdb to between 2020 and 2021). Study-wide context: The study analyzed T cell repertoires of 236 early-stage NSCLC patients, comparing tumors and uninvolved tumor-adjacent lungs. A mean age of approximately 66 years was recorded for the NSCLC patients, of whom roughly 130 were male and about 100 were female. The cohort consisted of under 300 treatment-naive NSCLC patients whose localized lung tumors had been resected.

Comments on this clone: Its specific antigen is unknown. The input lacks base qualities; no much larger clone sits a single base away.

The immunoSEQ Assay was used to sequence TCR beta CDR3 regions from DNA. The original methods were these. T cell density was computed as TCR beta template counts normalized to usable DNA estimated by amplifying housekeeping genes. Richness was estimated using the preseqR package, with extrapolation to 400,000 templates for PBMC samples and to 120,000 templates for tissue samples. Clonality was defined as one minus Pielou's evenness. Tissue-enriched TCRs were identified through differential abundance testing performed on productive amino-acid clonotypes, with a minimum total count of 5 and an alpha of 0.1. Repertoire overlap between compartments was quantified with the Jaccard Index and Morisita Overlap Index. GLIPH grouped TCR beta CDR3s together with public tetramer-defined viral CDR3s, and a viral motif had to include at least three viral sequences and show V-gene enrichment. Sourced from immuneACCESS, this table was stored by TCRdb with only in-frame sequences that have V and J called. A share of the clones is absent; for the studies checked, an unresolved V gene accounts for under half, and the remainder has no known explanation. Clone size and V and J calls were adopted from that table, with D and trimming inferred from the DNA. For this sample the table gives approximately 28,000 clones, of which roughly nine tenths were detected only once. The ten largest clonotypes hold around 15% of the sample.

At diagnosis, tumor, uninvolved tumor-adjacent lung and peripheral blood were collected and then preserved as a mix of FFPE and fresh-frozen material. For TCR repertoire profiling, blood samples were analyzed as peripheral blood mononuclear cells. Results the study describes overall, beyond this receptor: Because multi-region tumor sequencing was not performed, intratumor heterogeneity could not be ruled out. Uninvolved tumor-adjacent lung showed the highest T cell clonality, higher than tumor, which suggests more focused antigenic responses in the adjacent lung. Higher T cell density in blood was associated with longer overall survival, whereas higher clonality in adjacent lung was associated with shorter survival. Since the design was exploratory, TCR variables were selected using unadjusted p-values with no false-discovery rate correction. A median of about 53 of the top 100 tumor clones were detected in paired uninvolved adjacent lung, and 28 of these tumor clones were also found among the top 100 clones of the paired uninvolved adjacent lung.

Based on the germline V gene, the CDR1 and CDR2 sequences are SGDLS and YYNGEE. The germline ends are 10 bases apart after V is trimmed by 1 base and J by 6 bases. The CDR3 runs 13 residues from the cysteine to the phenylalanine. Only CDR3 DNA remains: 39 bases, in frame from the first base. This sequence originates from a female donor aged 60 or older with stage II squamous cell lung carcinoma. The chain is assembled from TRBV9 and TRBJ1-2; the D gene is perhaps TRBD1, on 6 matching bases. Sequenced material: peripheral blood, taken before any cancer treatment. The CDR3 has the sequence CASSVTGTDGYTF. At the DNA level, the sequence is TGTGCCAGCAGCGTAACAGGGACGGATGGCTACACCTTC.